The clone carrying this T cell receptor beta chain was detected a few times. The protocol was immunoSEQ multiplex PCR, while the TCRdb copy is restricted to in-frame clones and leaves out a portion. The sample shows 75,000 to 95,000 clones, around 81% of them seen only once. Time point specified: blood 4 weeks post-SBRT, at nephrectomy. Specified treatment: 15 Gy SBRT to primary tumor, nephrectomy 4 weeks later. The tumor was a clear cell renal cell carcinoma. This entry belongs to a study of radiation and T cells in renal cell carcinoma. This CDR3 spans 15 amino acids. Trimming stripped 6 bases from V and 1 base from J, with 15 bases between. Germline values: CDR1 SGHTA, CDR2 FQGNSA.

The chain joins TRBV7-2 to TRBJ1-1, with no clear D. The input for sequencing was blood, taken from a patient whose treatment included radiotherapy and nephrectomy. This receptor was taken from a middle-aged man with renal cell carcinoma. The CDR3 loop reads CASSLRNPRNTEAFF. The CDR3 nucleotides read TGTGCCAGCAGTCTCCGAAACCCGAGGAACACTGAAGCTTTCTTT.